Below are 26 T cell receptor beta chains sequenced from a single sample in a study of blood T cell repertoires in COVID-19. Sequenced by immunoSEQ multiplex PCR; TCRdb stores in-frame clones only, minus some. The sample consists of about 98,000 clones, around 92% of them appearing once. Material: peripheral blood. Receptors were obtained from a man aged 18 to 30 with acute or convalescent COVID-19.

This clone was observed once. The V call is TRBV5-1, the J call TRBJ2-2; D not certain. V was cut by 1 base and J by 2 bases, with 9 bases left in between. The germline CDR1 and CDR2 sequences are SGHRS and YFSETQ. This CDR3 is 15 amino acids long. CDR3 amino acids: CASSLTVLNTGELFF. In DNA form, the CDR3 reads TGCGCCAGCAGCTTGACAGTACTCAACACCGGGGAGCTGTTTTTT.

V gene TRBV10-1 combines with J gene TRBJ1-3, with D unresolved. The CDR3 is 15 residues long. V lost 6 bases, J lost 0 bases, and 12 bases lay in between. Germline CDR1 reads WNHNN; CDR2 reads SYGVQD (reference sequence). The CDR3 sequence is CASRRTGSSGNTIYF. CDR3 nucleotides: TGCGCCAGCAGGCGGACGGGGAGCTCTGGAAACACCATATATTTT.

J is TRBJ2-3 and V is TRBV7-8; a possible D gene is TRBD1 (5 bases). V lost 5 bases and J 3 bases, leaving 15 bases between the germline ends. This CDR3 contains 15 residues. CDR1 and CDR2 from the germline V gene are SGHVS and FQNEAQ. In DNA, the CDR3 is TGTGCCAGCAGCAGCAACTCGAGACAGACAGATACGCAGTATTTT. Amino acid sequence: CASSSNSRQTDTQYF.

V usage is TRBV28 and J usage is TRBJ2-7; 7 bases are shared with TRBD2. The V gene's germline CDR1 is MDHEN and CDR2 SYDVKM. The trim removed 5 bases at V and 3 bases at J, leaving 4 bases unmatched. This CDR3 is 13 amino acids long. The CDR3 loop reads CASSASGGYEQYF. DNA of the CDR3: TGTGCCAGCAGTGCATCGGGGGGCTACGAGCAGTACTTC.

This rearrangement joins TRBV3-1 (or the pseudogene TRBV3-2) to TRBJ2-7; D may be TRBD2 (6 bases). This CDR3 has 13 amino acids. V was pared by 2 bases and J by 7 bases, with 12 bases between. Germline V gene sequence: CDR1 LGHDT, CDR2 YNNKEL (reference sequence). DNA of the CDR3: TGTGCCAGCAGCCAAACGCTAGCGAGAGAGCAGTACTTC. This translates into CASSQTLAREQYF.

V is TRBV6-5 and J is TRBJ1-1; D possibly corresponds to TRBD1 (6 bases). Germline lookup yields CDR1 MNHEY and CDR2 SVGAGI. Trimming took off 7 bases at V and 5 bases at J, with 14 bases between the two ends. The CDR3 consists of 13 residues. The CDR3, as DNA: TGTGCCAGCAAGCTAGGGGGGGGGACTGAAGCTTTCTTT. Translation: CASKLGGGTEAFF.

The chain recombines TRBV11-2 with TRBJ1-1; 8 bases are shared with TRBD1. This CDR3 is built from 15 residues. V shed 1 base, J shed 4 bases, and the junction held 5 bases outside the gene matches. Germline V gives CDR1 SGHAT, CDR2 FQNNGV. The CDR3 reads CASSLAQGGFTEAFF. Here the CDR3 DNA reads TGTGCCAGCAGCTTAGCACAGGGGGGCTTCACTGAAGCTTTCTTT.

The chain has TRBV5-1 and TRBJ1-4; the D is unclear. CDR1 SGHRS and CDR2 YFSETQ come from the germline V gene. The V end was cut by 0 bases, the J end by 6 bases, with 9 bases between. This CDR3 region has 14 residues. For the CDR3, the DNA is TGCGCCAGCAGCTTGGGCCCGGAGGATGAAAAACTGTTTTTT. Amino acids: CASSLGPEDEKLFF.

J is TRBJ1-1 and V is TRBV6-5, with D possibly TRBD1 on 6 matching bases. The V gene's germline CDR1 is MNHEY and CDR2 SVGAGI. Trimming pared 11 bases from V and 10 bases from J, leaving 29 bases between. The CDR3 contains 15 residues. The CDR3: CASFDRDMVAGGAFF. Here the CDR3 DNA reads TGTGCCTCCTTTGACCGGGACATGGTGGCTGGTGGAGCTTTCTTT.

This sequence joins TRBV7-8 and TRBJ1-1; TRBD1 aligns across 8 bases. Per the germline V gene, CDR1 is SGHVS and CDR2 is FQNEAQ. The CDR3 extends over 14 amino acids. J lost 2 bases, V lost 6 bases, and 5 bases had no gene match. CDR3 region: CASSRDRPNTEAFF. As DNA, the CDR3 is TGTGCCAGCAGTCGGGACAGGCCAAACACTGAAGCTTTCTTT.

This chain joins TRBV19 and TRBJ1-1; 10 bases fit TRBD1. The CDR3 length is 13 residues. The J segment lost 5 bases and the V segment lost 8 bases, leaving 5 bases of the junction unmatched. Germline V gene lookup returns CDR1 LNHDA and CDR2 SQIVND (reference sequence). The CDR3 region is CASGQGVDTEAFF. Written as DNA, the CDR3 is TGTGCCAGTGGACAGGGGGTCGATACTGAAGCTTTCTTT.

J is TRBJ1-6 and V is TRBV11-2, with TRBD1 identical over 8 bases. This CDR3 spans 17 amino acids. CDR1 and CDR2 (germline): SGHAT, FQNNGV. Losses at the gene ends were 5 bases for V and 6 bases for J; bases not matched to a gene: 12. CDR3: CASSPGQGESSNSPLHF. CDR3 in DNA: TGTGCCAGCAGCCCCGGACAGGGTGAGAGTAGTAATTCACCCCTCCACTTT.

The CDR3 protein is CASISSSSTGELFF. Written as DNA, the CDR3 is TGTGCCAGCATAAGTAGCTCCAGCACCGGGGAGCTGTTTTTT. V gene TRBV25-1 combines with J gene TRBJ2-2; D unclear. V was trimmed by 7 bases and J by 4 bases, leaving 13 bases between them. The CDR3 has 14 amino acids. Per germline, CDR1 MGHDK and CDR2 SYGVNS.

This rearrangement joins TRBV3-1 (or the pseudogene TRBV3-2) to TRBJ1-6, with D possibly matching TRBD1 (6 bases). CDR1 and CDR2 from the germline V gene are LGHDT and YNNKEL (reference sequence). V lost 1 base to trimming and J lost 9 bases, with 16 bases between them. This CDR3 comprises 16 residues. DNA of the CDR3: TGTGCCAGCAGCCAAGGCCCGGGGGGCGAGGTTTCACCCCTCCACTTT. It is translated as CASSQGPGGEVSPLHF.

The rearrangement joins TRBV30 to TRBJ1-1; D is unresolved. The CDR3 is 13 amino acids. With 4 bases removed from V and 6 bases from J, the gap between germline ends came to 15 bases. Per germline, CDR1 GTSNPN and CDR2 SVGIG (reference sequence). CDR3 region: CAWNRGGPPEAFF. The CDR3 DNA sequence: TGTGCCTGGAACCGTGGTGGGCCCCCTGAAGCTTTCTTT.

The chain joins TRBV30 to TRBJ1-2, with D hard to call. CDR1 GTSNPN and CDR2 SVGIG come from the germline V gene (reference sequence). The V and J ends lost 4 bases and 4 bases respectively, with 10 bases between them. This CDR3 comprises 12 residues. In DNA, the CDR3 is TGTGCCTGGACGCCGGGTTCCTATGGCTACACCTTC. It specifies CAWTPGSYGYTF.

This clone turned up a few times. The chain combines TRBV27 with TRBJ1-2, with TRBD1 matching 7 bases. The germline gives CDR1 MNHEY, CDR2 SMNVEV (reference sequence). CDR3 length: 16 residues. With V trimmed by 0 bases and J by 2 bases, 6 bases remained unmatched. The CDR3 region is CASSLSIGQENYGYTF. CDR3 nucleotides: TGTGCCAGCAGTTTATCGATAGGACAGGAGAACTATGGCTACACCTTC.

A word on this clone: Other DNA sequences in this specimen translate into the identical CDR3. The chain recombines TRBV4-1 with TRBJ2-5, with D tentatively TRBD2 (7 bases). Trimming stripped 1 base from V and 5 bases from J, with 17 bases between. Germline V CDR1 and CDR2: MGHRA, YSYEKL. CDR3 length equals 16 residues. CDR3 sequence: CASSQVVGGASETQYF. As DNA, the CDR3 is TGCGCCAGCAGCCAAGTTGTGGGGGGGGCGAGTGAGACCCAGTACTTC.

This chain uses TRBV24-1 with TRBJ1-2; 9 bases align to TRBD1. V gave up 3 bases and J gave up 8 bases; unmatched junction bases: 3. The CDR3 has 13 amino acids. The V gene's germline CDR1 is KGHDR and CDR2 SFDVKD. The chain's CDR3 is CATSDGGTGGYTF. CDR3 nucleotide sequence: TGTGCCACCAGTGATGGGGGGACAGGGGGCTACACCTTC.

This rearrangement joins TRBV5-1 to TRBJ1-1; 7 nucleotides line up with TRBD1. The CDR3 runs to 14 residues. Germline CDR1 reads SGHRS; CDR2 reads YFSETQ. V trimming: 4 bases; J trimming: 7 bases; junction bases outside the gene matches: 10. CDR3 DNA sequence: TGCGCCAGCAGCCAGACGACAGGGCGCGATGAAGCTTTCTTT. Translated: CASSQTTGRDEAFF.

This chain joins TRBV18 and TRBJ1-4, with 7 positions matching TRBD1. This CDR3 contains 15 residues. CDR1 and CDR2 (germline): KGHSH, LQKENI. After removal of 3 bases from V and 6 bases from J, the junction contained 7 bases not matched to a gene. CDR3 sequence reads: CASSPRQGRDEKLFF. Written as DNA, the CDR3 is TGTGCCAGCTCACCCCGACAGGGCCGGGATGAAAAACTGTTTTTT.

This chain's CDR3 is CASSRPPRDTEAFF. The DNA for the CDR3 is TGTGCCAGCAGCCGCCCCCCGCGGGACACTGAAGCTTTCTTT. The chain couples TRBV6-5 to TRBJ1-1; unclear D gene. V lost 6 bases and J 3 bases, leaving 14 bases between the germline ends. CDR3 size: 14 residues. Germline-derived CDR1 and CDR2 are MNHEY and SVGAGI.

The chain has TRBV12-5 and TRBJ1-5, with a tentative D call TRBD1 (6 bases). The V end lost 1 base, the J end lost 7 bases, and 17 bases lay between the germline ends. CDR1 and CDR2 (germline): LGHNT, FRNRAP. The CDR3 contains 16 residues. The CDR3: CASGLGGTTWEQPQHF. CDR3 coding DNA: TGTGCTAGTGGTTTGGGTGGGACAACATGGGAACAGCCCCAGCATTTT.

The chain joins TRBV6-5 to TRBJ1-4; 7 nucleotides match TRBD1. The junction had 5 bases not matched to a gene; V was cut back by 8 bases and J by 2 bases. CDR1 is MNHEY and CDR2 is SVGAGI in the germline V gene. The CDR3 loop spans 14 amino acids. CDR3 bases: TGTGCCAGCGGTTTCAGGGGGACTAATGAAAAACTGTTTTTT. This sequence encodes CASGFRGTNEKLFF.

The chain combines TRBV19 with TRBJ1-1; D call uncertain. V was clipped by 1 base and J by 4 bases, with 10 bases between them. Germline CDR1 LNHDA, CDR2 SQIVND (reference sequence). The CDR3 has 14 residues. The CDR3 spells CASSIVFGVTEAFF. The CDR3 bases are TGTGCCAGTAGTATAGTTTTCGGGGTCACTGAAGCTTTCTTT.

The DNA of the CDR3 is TGTGCTAGTGGTTTGGTACGAAGACAGGGGGTGACTGAAGCTTTCTTT. Translating gives CASGLVRRQGVTEAFF. The chain carries TRBV12-5 and TRBJ1-1; 9 bases align to TRBD1. Germline CDR1 and CDR2: LGHNT and FRNRAP. With 0 bases clipped from V and 5 bases from J, the junction kept 7 bases outside the gene matches. CDR3 length equals 16 residues.